What follows is one TCR beta chain and its context. This clonotype was picked up a small number of times. The antigen it binds to is not known. Base quality data are lacking; no much larger clone is found one base away. This sample is drawn from a study of tumor-infiltrating lymphocytes in oesophageal squamous cell carcinoma (dated by TCRdb to the mid-2010s). The CDR3 measures 12 amino acids from cysteine to phenylalanine. Only CDR3 DNA is held: 36 bases, read in frame from base 1. The germline V gene specifies SGHTA as CDR1 and FQGNSA as CDR2. The library came from PCR. The sequencer listed for this sample is Illumina HiSeq 2000. TCRdb reprocessing: public reads trimmed at Q25 with fastp, clones called with MiXCR, in-frame beta chains kept. Rows are combined by CDR3 protein, so each entry shows the most common genes and DNA. This sample holds about 20,000 distinct CDR3 sequences; around 43% were observed only once. The ten largest clonotypes hold roughly 7% of the sample.

The rearranged segments are TRBV7-2 and TRBJ2-7, with a weak D call of TRBD2 (5 bases match). The J call may be faulty, since TRBJ2-1 better matches the DNA end. Sequenced input: blood. This receptor was taken from a male donor with esophageal squamous cell carcinoma. The nucleotide sequence reads TGTGCCAGCAGCTTAGGGGAGCTTGAGCAGTTCTTC. This is translated as CASSLGELEQFF.